This is a list of T cell receptor beta chains from one sample in a study of blood T cell repertoires in COVID-19. The repertoire was sequenced with immunoSEQ multiplex PCR; TCRdb's copy has only in-frame clones and lacks some. In the table there are about 250,000 clones, roughly 90% of which are singletons. Sequencing was performed on PBMCs or T cells enriched from blood (not recorded which). These receptors were collected from a young woman with acute COVID-19. CDR3s include the opening cysteine and the closing phenylalanine or tryptophan. The D gene is left open where the match is weak. Rows may omit the clone size; those that give it use once, few, many or a size class.

CDR3aa: CASKLDRLSEAFF; CDR3nt: TGTGCCAGCAAACTAGACAGGCTATCTGAAGCTTTCTTT; v_gene: TRBV12-3/TRBV12-4; abundance: once; d_gene: -; j_gene: TRBJ1-1
CDR3aa: CASSPSGAVETQYF; CDR3nt: TGTGCCAGTAGTCCTTCAGGGGCAGTAGAGACCCAGTACTTC; v_gene: TRBV19; abundance: -; d_gene: -; j_gene: TRBJ2-5
CDR3aa: CASSFMRTGDVDEQYF; CDR3nt: TGCGCCAGCAGCTTTATGAGGACAGGCGATGTCGACGAGCAGTACTTC; v_gene: TRBV5-1; abundance: once; d_gene: TRBD1; j_gene: TRBJ2-7
CDR3aa: CASSLGRGVGKLFF; CDR3nt: TGTGCCAGCAGCTTAGGACGGGGGGTTGGAAAACTGTTTTTT; v_gene: TRBV7-8; abundance: -; d_gene: -; j_gene: TRBJ1-4
CDR3aa: CASRLSGGLYNEQFF; CDR3nt: TGTGCCTCCCGACTGTCGGGGGGGCTATACAATGAGCAGTTCTTC; v_gene: TRBV2; abundance: -; d_gene: TRBD2; j_gene: TRBJ2-1
CDR3aa: CASSLVSGGTGELFF; CDR3nt: TGCGCCAGCAGCTTGGTTAGCGGGGGTACCGGGGAGCTGTTTTTT; v_gene: TRBV5-1; abundance: -; d_gene: TRBD2; j_gene: TRBJ2-2
CDR3aa: CASSHLGLAGENEQFF; CDR3nt: TGTGCCAGCAGCCATCTGGGACTAGCGGGAGAGAATGAGCAGTTCTTC; v_gene: TRBV3-1/TRBV3-2; abundance: -; d_gene: TRBD2; j_gene: TRBJ2-1
CDR3aa: CASRTGVYETQYF; CDR3nt: TGTGCCAGCAGGACAGGGGTATACGAGACCCAGTACTTC; v_gene: TRBV2; abundance: -; d_gene: TRBD1; j_gene: TRBJ2-5
CDR3aa: CASSVVAGASYEQYF; CDR3nt: TGTGCCAGCAGCGTAGTAGCGGGGGCATCCTACGAGCAGTACTTC; v_gene: TRBV9; abundance: -; d_gene: TRBD2; j_gene: TRBJ2-7
CDR3aa: CASSDRSGDYGYTF; CDR3nt: TGTGCCAGTAGTGACCGATCAGGGGACTATGGCTACACCTTC; v_gene: TRBV19; abundance: few; d_gene: -; j_gene: TRBJ1-2
CDR3aa: CASSFFTGGVAFF; CDR3nt: TGTGCCAGCTCATTCTTCACAGGGGGCGTAGCTTTCTTT; v_gene: TRBV18; abundance: -; d_gene: TRBD1; j_gene: TRBJ1-1
CDR3aa: CASTQAFEGGYTF; CDR3nt: TGTGCCAGCACCCAGGCGTTTGAGGGTGGCTACACCTTC; v_gene: TRBV28; abundance: -; d_gene: -; j_gene: TRBJ1-2
CDR3aa: CARSPNTANTEAFF; CDR3nt: TGTGCCAGAAGCCCCAACACAGCGAACACTGAAGCTTTCTTT; v_gene: TRBV7-5; abundance: -; d_gene: -; j_gene: TRBJ1-1
CDR3aa: CATKGGANEKLFF; CDR3nt: TGTGCCACGAAGGGGGGGGCTAATGAAAAACTGTTTTTT; v_gene: TRBV28; abundance: once; d_gene: -; j_gene: TRBJ1-4
CDR3aa: CASSPGQGLTAFF; CDR3nt: TGTGCCAGCAGCCCCGGACAGGGTCTAACAGCTTTCTTT; v_gene: TRBV11-3; abundance: -; d_gene: TRBD1; j_gene: TRBJ1-1
CDR3aa: CASSQRDRGVEQFF; CDR3nt: TGTGCCAGCAGCCAAAGGGACAGGGGTGTCGAGCAGTTCTTC; v_gene: TRBV14; abundance: -; d_gene: TRBD1; j_gene: TRBJ2-1
CDR3aa: CASSVGGTGSYEQYF; CDR3nt: TGTGCCAGCAGCGTTGGGGGGACAGGTTCCTACGAGCAGTACTTC; v_gene: TRBV5-4; abundance: -; d_gene: TRBD1; j_gene: TRBJ2-7
CDR3aa: CASSIDRSNQPQHF; CDR3nt: TGTGCCAGTAGTATAGACAGGAGCAATCAGCCCCAGCATTTT; v_gene: TRBV19; abundance: -; d_gene: -; j_gene: TRBJ1-5
CDR3aa: CASSQEGGGEQYF; CDR3nt: TGCGCCAGCAGCCAAGAGGGGGGAGGGGAGCAGTACTTC; v_gene: TRBV4-1; abundance: -; d_gene: TRBD2; j_gene: TRBJ2-7
CDR3aa: CASSSDSWVDTEAFF; CDR3nt: TGTGCCAGCAGCTCAGACTCGTGGGTGGACACTGAAGCTTTCTTT; v_gene: TRBV7-9; abundance: -; d_gene: -; j_gene: TRBJ1-1
CDR3aa: CASSARGPPEAFF; CDR3nt: TGTGCCAGCAGCGCCAGGGGGCCCCCTGAAGCTTTCTTT; v_gene: TRBV11-2; abundance: -; d_gene: TRBD1; j_gene: TRBJ1-1
CDR3aa: CASSQDPSGSSTDTQYF; CDR3nt: TGCGCCAGCAGCCAAGATCCTAGCGGGAGTAGTACAGATACGCAGTATTTT; v_gene: TRBV4-3; abundance: -; d_gene: TRBD2; j_gene: TRBJ2-3
CDR3aa: CASSQGGFSYEQYF; CDR3nt: TGTGCCAGCAGCCAAGGCGGGTTTTCCTACGAGCAGTACTTC; v_gene: TRBV3-1/TRBV3-2; abundance: -; d_gene: -; j_gene: TRBJ2-7
CDR3aa: CASSRQGWQPQHF; CDR3nt: TGTGCCAGCAGTCGACAGGGTTGGCAGCCCCAGCATTTT; v_gene: TRBV28; abundance: -; d_gene: TRBD1; j_gene: TRBJ1-5
CDR3aa: CASSLGGRPYNSPLHF; CDR3nt: TGCGCCAGCAGCCTGGGGGGGCGTCCCTATAATTCACCCCTCCACTTT; v_gene: TRBV5-1; abundance: -; d_gene: -; j_gene: TRBJ1-6
CDR3aa: CASSPTGTENEQYF; CDR3nt: TGTGCCAGCAGCCCGACCGGGACAGAGAACGAGCAGTACTTC; v_gene: TRBV7-3; abundance: -; d_gene: TRBD1; j_gene: TRBJ2-7
CDR3aa: CATSAQSYGYTF; CDR3nt: TGTGCCACCAGTGCACAAAGCTATGGCTACACCTTC; v_gene: TRBV24-1; abundance: once; d_gene: -; j_gene: TRBJ1-2
CDR3aa: CASSLVLSGELFF; CDR3nt: TGTGCCAGCAGCTTAGTACTTTCCGGGGAGCTGTTTTTT; v_gene: TRBV7-8; abundance: few; d_gene: -; j_gene: TRBJ2-2
CDR3aa: CASSIVDGVNTEAFF; CDR3nt: TGTGCCAGTAGTATAGTCGACGGAGTGAACACTGAAGCTTTCTTT; v_gene: TRBV19; abundance: -; d_gene: -; j_gene: TRBJ1-1
CDR3aa: CASSYRTGAFSPLHF; CDR3nt: TGTGCCAGCAGTTATCGGACAGGGGCCTTCTCACCCCTCCACTTT; v_gene: TRBV27; abundance: -; d_gene: TRBD1; j_gene: TRBJ1-6
CDR3aa: CASSLGTSGNDEQFF; CDR3nt: TGTGCCAGCAGCTTAGGGACTAGCGGGAACGATGAGCAGTTCTTC; v_gene: TRBV13; abundance: -; d_gene: TRBD2; j_gene: TRBJ2-1
CDR3aa: CASEPNKIRGSYEQYF; CDR3nt: TGTGCCAGCGAACCGAATAAAATCAGGGGAAGCTACGAGCAGTACTTC; v_gene: TRBV28; abundance: -; d_gene: -; j_gene: TRBJ2-7
CDR3aa: CSASPVVASDTQYF; CDR3nt: TGCAGTGCTAGTCCAGTGGTGGCATCGGATACGCAGTATTTT; v_gene: TRBV20-1; abundance: -; d_gene: -; j_gene: TRBJ2-3
CDR3aa: CASSLSGAGNTEAFF; CDR3nt: TGTGCCAGCAGTTTATCAGGGGCCGGGAACACTGAAGCTTTCTTT; v_gene: TRBV28; abundance: -; d_gene: -; j_gene: TRBJ1-1
CDR3aa: CASSDDRKNTGELFF; CDR3nt: TGTGCCAGCAGTGACGACAGGAAGAACACCGGGGAGCTGTTTTTT; v_gene: TRBV25-1; abundance: -; d_gene: -; j_gene: TRBJ2-2
CDR3aa: CASRPGQFNQPQHF; CDR3nt: TGTGCCAGTAGACCGGGACAGTTCAATCAGCCCCAGCATTTT; v_gene: TRBV19; abundance: -; d_gene: TRBD1; j_gene: TRBJ1-5
CDR3aa: CASSPLRLATGTDTQYF; CDR3nt: TGCGCCAGCAGCCCCCTCCGACTAGCGACCGGAACAGATACGCAGTATTTT; v_gene: TRBV4-1; abundance: -; d_gene: TRBD2; j_gene: TRBJ2-3
CDR3aa: CASRVGGAGELFF; CDR3nt: TGTGCCAGCAGAGTAGGGGGAGCCGGGGAGCTGTTTTTT; v_gene: TRBV2; abundance: -; d_gene: -; j_gene: TRBJ2-2
CDR3aa: CASSIKGGYTF; CDR3nt: TGTGCCAGCAGCATTAAGGGGGGCTACACCTTC; v_gene: TRBV28; abundance: once; d_gene: -; j_gene: TRBJ1-2
CDR3aa: CASRKRERTGYSEDEQFF; CDR3nt: TGTGCCAGTAGGAAACGGGAGAGGACAGGGTACTCCGAGGATGAGCAGTTCTTC; v_gene: TRBV19; abundance: -; d_gene: TRBD1; j_gene: TRBJ2-1
CDR3aa: CASREGQTFKSGQYF; CDR3nt: TGTGCCAGCAGGGAGGGACAGACCTTCAAGAGCGGCCAGTACTTC; v_gene: TRBV6-5; abundance: -; d_gene: -; j_gene: TRBJ2-5
CDR3aa: CASSLAGAREPYEQYF; CDR3nt: TGCGCCAGCAGCTTGGCAGGGGCGAGGGAACCCTACGAGCAGTACTTC; v_gene: TRBV5-1; abundance: -; d_gene: -; j_gene: TRBJ2-7
CDR3aa: CASSLSRKNTEAFF; CDR3nt: TGTGCCAGCAGTTTATCGAGGAAGAACACTGAAGCTTTCTTT; v_gene: TRBV27; abundance: -; d_gene: -; j_gene: TRBJ1-1
CDR3aa: CASSQIIEASGGKYF; CDR3nt: TGTGCCAGCAGTCAAATCATCGAGGCTAGCGGGGGTAAATATTTT; v_gene: TRBV3-1/TRBV3-2; abundance: -; d_gene: TRBD2; j_gene: TRBJ2-3
CDR3aa: CASSLNFGTGVTEAFF; CDR3nt: TGCGCCAGCAGCTTGAATTTCGGGACAGGGGTCACTGAAGCTTTCTTT; v_gene: TRBV5-1; abundance: -; d_gene: TRBD1; j_gene: TRBJ1-1
CDR3aa: CASSLAGMSGTPDTQYF; CDR3nt: TGCGCCAGCAGCTTGGCCGGCATGAGCGGGACCCCAGATACGCAGTATTTT; v_gene: TRBV5-1; abundance: -; d_gene: TRBD2; j_gene: TRBJ2-3
CDR3aa: CASSLQASAEAFF; CDR3nt: TGTGCCAGCTCACTCCAGGCGTCCGCTGAAGCTTTCTTT; v_gene: TRBV18; abundance: -; d_gene: -; j_gene: TRBJ1-1